Following are 30 T cell receptor beta chains from one sample sequenced in a study of PD-L1 blockade in urothelial cancer. Generated by immunoSEQ multiplex PCR, the TCRdb table keeps only in-frame clones and is missing some. The sample holds 87,000 or so clones, less than 90% seen once. Time point of the sample: pretreatment peripheral blood. Sequenced here: PBMCs, sampled around atezolizumab (anti-PD-L1) treatment. The source is a man aged 60 to 75 with urothelial cancer.

The chain employs TRBV11-2 and TRBJ2-7; 8 bases align to TRBD1. The V gene end was trimmed by 5 bases and the J gene end by 2 bases; junction bases not matched to a gene: 5. Germline values: CDR1 SGHAT, CDR2 FQNNGV. CDR3 length equals 14 residues. CDR3 protein: CASSGQGGTYEQYF. Here the CDR3 DNA reads TGTGCCAGCAGCGGACAGGGTGGGACCTACGAGCAGTACTTC.

The V call is TRBV7-9, the J call TRBJ2-5; 13 nucleotides line up with TRBD2. This CDR3 has 15 residues. The ends lost 4 bases at V and 6 bases at J; junction bases unmatched: 5. Germline V gives CDR1 SEHNR, CDR2 FQNEAQ (reference sequence). The CDR3 nucleotides are TGTGCCAGCAGCTCTACTAGCGGGGGGGCTCAGACCCAGTACTTC. Protein sequence: CASSSTSGGAQTQYF.

This clone appeared a single time. V is TRBV6-5 and J is TRBJ1-5, with D perhaps matching TRBD1 (6 bases). The V and J ends lost 5 bases and 3 bases respectively, with 14 bases between them. Germline V CDR1 and CDR2: MNHEY, SVGAGI. This CDR3 has 15 residues. DNA for the CDR3: TGTGCCAGCAGTCTCGCAGGGGTTGACAATCAGCCCCAGCATTTT. Its translation is CASSLAGVDNQPQHF.

The genes are TRBV12-5 and TRBJ2-3; D is perhaps TRBD1 or TRBD2 (5 bases each). CDR1 and CDR2 from the germline V gene are LGHNT and FRNRAP. The CDR3 extends over 13 amino acids. Trimming cost V 5 bases and J 8 bases, with 14 bases left between them. CDR3 nucleotide sequence: TGTGCTAGTGGTCTGGGGGTCCGGGGTACGCAGTATTTT. It is translated as CASGLGVRGTQYF. Filled out from reference TRBV12-5 and TRBJ2-3, the complete variable domain reads DARVTQTPRHKVTEMGQEVTMRCQPILGHNTVFWYRQTMMQGLELLAYFRNRAPLDDSGMPKDRFSAEMPDATLATLKIQPSEPRDSAVYFCASGLGVRGTQYFGPGTRLTVL.

The CDR3 region has the DNA TGTGCCACCAGCAGAGGGGGCACCGAGTGGCAGTACTTC. Its translation is CATSRGGTEWQYF. This rearrangement joins TRBV15 to TRBJ2-7; perhaps TRBD1 as D (5 bases). Trimming stripped 1 base from V and 9 bases from J, with 13 bases between. The CDR3 has 13 amino acids. Germline CDR1 reads LNHNV; CDR2 reads YYDKDF (reference sequence).

V gene TRBV7-2 combines with J gene TRBJ2-3; D gene ambiguous. The V end was cut by 2 bases, the J end by 6 bases, with 3 bases between. Germline assignment: CDR1 SGHTA and CDR2 FQGNSA. The CDR3 length is 11 residues. In nucleotides, the CDR3 is TGTGCCAGCAGCTTATCTGATACGCAGTATTTT. Its protein product is CASSLSDTQYF. Looking up the rest from reference TRBV7-2 and TRBJ2-3 gives the full variable domain: GAGVSQSPSNKVTEKGKDVELRCDPISGHTALYWYRQSLGQGLEFLIYFQGNSAPDKSGLPSDRFSAERTGGSVSTLTIQRTQQEDSAVYLCASSLSDTQYFGPGTRLTVL.

CDR3 residues: CASSGAGSYNEQFF. The CDR3 DNA reads as TGTGCCAGCAGTGGGGCGGGCTCCTACAATGAGCAGTTCTTC. The rearrangement uses TRBV25-1 and TRBJ2-1, with TRBD2 as a possible D gene (5 bases). Germline loops: CDR1 MGHDK, CDR2 SYGVNS. This CDR3 is built from 14 residues. V shed 4 bases and J shed 0 bases, with 7 bases lying between them.

The chain's CDR3 is CAWANRAYGHGYTF. CDR3 sequence (DNA): TGTGCCTGGGCGAACAGGGCTTATGGGCATGGCTACACCTTC. The chain combines TRBV30 with TRBJ1-2; TRBD1 might be the D (6 bases). CDR1 GTSNPN and CDR2 SVGIG come from the germline V gene (reference sequence). This CDR3 is 14 amino acids long. The V end was cut by 5 bases, the J end by 6 bases, with 19 bases between. The entire variable domain, with the rest obtained from reference TRBV30 and TRBJ1-2, is as follows: SQTIHQWPATLVQPVGSPLSLECTVEGTSNPNLYWYRQAAGRGLQLLFYSVGIGQISSEVPQNLSASRPQDRQFILSSKKLLLSDSGFYLCAWANRAYGHGYTFGSGTRLTVV.

The genes are TRBV6-5 and TRBJ1-1; tentatively, D is TRBD1 (5 bases). Trimming shortened V by 3 bases and J by 2 bases, and 7 bases separated the two germline ends. The CDR3 runs to 13 residues. CDR1 is MNHEY, CDR2 SVGAGI, per germline. The DNA for the CDR3 is TGTGCCAGCAGTTATGGACAAAACACTGAAGCTTTCTTT. As protein: CASSYGQNTEAFF.

The CDR3, as DNA: TGTGCCAGCAGCCCGAGCGGGGGGCAGTACGAGCAGTACTTC. Residues: CASSPSGGQYEQYF. The chain recombines TRBV9 with TRBJ2-7; TRBD2 matches 9 bases. Germline CDR1 SGDLS, CDR2 YYNGEE. With V trimmed by 4 bases and J by 4 bases, 6 bases remained unmatched. The CDR3 runs 14 residues.

The chain recombines TRBV6-1 with TRBJ2-7, with 8 bases aligning to TRBD2. The V and J ends lost 2 bases and 0 bases, in that order; junction bases with no gene match: 12. The germline CDR1 and CDR2 sequences are MNHNS and SASEGT. The CDR3 runs to 18 residues. The CDR3 DNA reads as TGTGCCAGCAGTGAAAGGAGGGGGTCGGGGACTAGCTCCTACGAGCAGTACTTC. This sequence encodes CASSERRGSGTSSYEQYF.

The chain is built from TRBV5-1 and TRBJ1-4, with 12 bases aligning to TRBD1. Trimming removed 4 bases from V and 7 bases from J; junction bases left unmatched: 5. From germline, CDR1 is SGHRS and CDR2 YFSETQ. The CDR3 contains 15 residues. DNA for the CDR3: TGCGCCAGCAGCGGAGGGACAGGGGGCGGTGAAAAACTGTTTTTT. It encodes CASSGGTGGGEKLFF.

J is TRBJ1-2 and V is TRBV6-5; unclear D gene. CDR3 size: 14 residues. Looked up from germline, CDR1 is MNHEY and CDR2 is SVGAGI. The V and J ends lost 2 bases and 4 bases respectively, with 11 bases between them. In DNA, the CDR3 is TGTGCCAGCAGTTACGTCCAGGCCCCCTATGGCTACACCTTC. It encodes CASSYVQAPYGYTF.

The chain uses TRBV9 and TRBJ2-7; TRBD2 matches at 7 bases. The germline gives CDR1 SGDLS, CDR2 YYNGEE. CDR3 length equals 15 residues. Trimming cost V 0 bases and J 2 bases; bases outside gene matches: 5. This CDR3 is CASSVGGGTTYEQYF. In DNA form, the CDR3 reads TGTGCCAGCAGCGTAGGGGGGGGGACCACCTACGAGCAGTACTTC.

The chain combines TRBV6-6 with TRBJ2-2, with 8 bases identical to TRBD1. Per the germline V gene, CDR1 is MNHNY and CDR2 is SVGAGI (reference sequence). Trimming at V came to 5 bases and at J to 2 bases, leaving 4 bases not matched to a gene. The CDR3 is made up of 15 amino acids. CDR3 protein: CASSRGTGNTGELFF. The DNA for the CDR3 is TGTGCCAGCAGTCGAGGGACAGGCAACACCGGGGAGCTGTTTTTT.

The chain carries TRBV10-2 and TRBJ1-1; no reliable D call. Germline V gene lookup returns CDR1 WSHSY and CDR2 SAAADI. CDR3 length: 13 residues. Trimming pared 4 bases from V and 2 bases from J, leaving 8 bases between. CDR3 DNA: TGCGCCAGCAGTGGAGGTGGTAACACTGAAGCTTTCTTT. It encodes CASSGGGNTEAFF.

The J gene is TRBJ2-7, the V gene TRBV27; 7 bases map to TRBD1. The CDR3 runs to 14 residues. With V trimmed by 4 bases and J by 7 bases, 10 bases remained unmatched. CDR1 and CDR2 (germline): MNHEY, SMNVEV (reference sequence). In DNA form, the CDR3 reads TGTGCCAGCAGTTCACCATACAGGGGTGGGGAGCAGTACTTC. Amino acid sequence: CASSSPYRGGEQYF.

The chain joins TRBV19 to TRBJ2-1; D is possibly TRBD2 (6 bases). Germline assignment: CDR1 LNHDA and CDR2 SQIVND (reference sequence). The length of the CDR3 is 13 residues. The V gene lost 4 bases and the J gene lost 9 bases, with 13 bases spanning the gap. CDR3 protein: CASSTWGVTEQFF. The CDR3 DNA is TGTGCCAGTAGTACTTGGGGGGTGACTGAGCAGTTCTTC. The full variable domain, with the rest looked up from reference TRBV19 and TRBJ2-1, is DGGITQSPKYLFRKEGQNVTLSCEQNLNHDAMYWYRQDPGQGLRLIYYSQIVNDFQKGDIAEGYSVSREKKESFPLTVTSAQKNPTAFYLCASSTWGVTEQFFGPGTRLTVL.

The chain carries TRBV19 and TRBJ2-4; 10 positions match TRBD2. The CDR3 is made up of 16 amino acids. The germline gives CDR1 LNHDA, CDR2 SQIVND (reference sequence). Trimming removed 3 bases from V and 6 bases from J; junction bases left unmatched: 8. DNA for the CDR3: TGTGCCAGTAGTATTCCAGCGGGAGGGCCGGTAAACATTCAGTACTTC. The encoded protein is CASSIPAGGPVNIQYF.

This rearrangement joins TRBV5-4 to TRBJ1-2; D may be TRBD1 (5 bases). Germline V gives CDR1 SGHNT, CDR2 YYREEE (reference sequence). Trimming pared 4 bases from V and 8 bases from J, leaving 18 bases between. This CDR3 region has 14 residues. CDR3 DNA sequence: TGTGCCAGCAGCCTACTCGTCGGGGGGGAGGGCTACACCTTC. Protein: CASSLLVGGEGYTF.

The rearrangement uses TRBV19 and TRBJ2-1; 10 positions match TRBD2. The CDR3 length is 16 residues. Germline V CDR1 and CDR2: LNHDA, SQIVND (reference sequence). With V trimmed by 6 bases and J by 12 bases, 17 bases remained unmatched. CDR3 sequence: CASRIGLAASPTGQFF. The CDR3 region has the DNA TGTGCCAGTAGGATTGGACTAGCGGCATCACCCACTGGGCAGTTCTTC.

The chain recombines TRBV7-6 with TRBJ1-3; the D gene is possibly TRBD1 (6 bases). V gave up 5 bases and J gave up 1 base, with 15 bases separating them. Per germline, CDR1 SGHVS and CDR2 FNYEAQ. The CDR3 has 16 residues. The CDR3 nucleotides read TGTGCCAGCAGCAATCAGGGGCGACTGTCTGGAAACACCATATATTTT. Its protein product is CASSNQGRLSGNTIYF.

This chain connects TRBV6-5 to TRBJ1-2; no clear D gene. The germline V gene encodes CDR1 MNHEY and CDR2 SVGAGI. Trimming pared 6 bases from V and 2 bases from J, leaving 10 bases between. There are 13 residues in the CDR3. CDR3 bases: TGTGCCAGCAGAGAGACTCAAAACTATGGCTACACCTTC. It codes for CASRETQNYGYTF.

The rearrangement links TRBV10-3 to TRBJ2-2; D perhaps matches TRBD2 (6 bases). The CDR3 runs to 16 residues. V lost 2 bases to trimming and J lost 6 bases, with 16 bases between them. CDR1 and CDR2 from the germline V gene are ENHRY and SYGVKD. The CDR3 spells CAISERTGLSPGELFF. In nucleotides, the CDR3 is TGTGCCATCAGTGAGAGGACGGGACTGAGCCCCGGGGAGCTGTTTTTT.

The chain couples TRBV30 to TRBJ2-7, with 7 bases matching TRBD2. V lost 5 bases and J lost 0; bases outside the gene matches: 7. The CDR3 totals 14 residues. CDR1 is GTSNPN and CDR2 is SVGIG in the germline V gene (reference sequence). CDR3 DNA: TGTGCCTGGGGACATGGGGGGGGCTCCTACGAGCAGTACTTC. It codes for CAWGHGGGSYEQYF.

This sequence joins TRBV6-4 and TRBJ1-2; 7 bases are a match to TRBD1. J lost 4 bases, V lost 1 base, and 12 bases had no gene match. The CDR3 is 17 amino acids. Germline V gene sequence: CDR1 MRHNA, CDR2 SNTAGT. CDR3 nucleotides: TGTGCCAGCAGTGACTATATATTACAGGGGATCGGCTATGGCTACACCTTC. This translates into CASSDYILQGIGYGYTF.

The gene calls are TRBV6-6 and TRBJ2-1; D may be TRBD1 (7 bases). Germline V gene sequence: CDR1 MNHNY, CDR2 SVGAGI (reference sequence). There are 15 residues in the CDR3. The V gene lost 2 bases and the J gene lost 6 bases, with 14 bases spanning the gap. In nucleotides, the CDR3 is TGTGCCAGCAGTTACGAGGGGGCCGGGAGCAATGAGCAGTTCTTC. Amino acid sequence: CASSYEGAGSNEQFF.

The chain couples TRBV28 to TRBJ1-2, with D possibly matching TRBD1 (5 bases). From germline, CDR1 is MDHEN and CDR2 SYDVKM. This CDR3 has 14 amino acids. Trimming took off 4 bases at V and 6 bases at J, with 15 bases between the two ends. The CDR3 loop is CASSSHRRQDGYTF. CDR3 DNA: TGTGCCAGCAGTTCTCACAGGCGGCAGGATGGCTACACCTTC.

This sequence joins TRBV29-1 and TRBJ2-5; 13 bases map to TRBD2. Germline V gene lookup returns CDR1 SQVTM and CDR2 ANQGSEA. This CDR3 spans 16 amino acids. The trim removed 4 bases at V and 4 bases at J, leaving 9 bases unmatched. The CDR3 reads CSVGRTSGRESETQYF. DNA of the CDR3: TGCAGCGTTGGACGGACTAGCGGGAGAGAATCAGAGACCCAGTACTTC.

The chain couples TRBV6-6 to TRBJ2-1, with a possible D match to TRBD1 (6 bases). Germline CDR1 MNHNY, CDR2 SVGAGI (reference sequence). V was shortened by 0 bases and J by 1 base, with 10 bases between the two germline ends. This CDR3 region has 16 residues. The CDR3 coding sequence is TGTGCCAGCAGTTACTCGGGCAGGGGATCCTACAATGAGCAGTTCTTC. The encoded protein is CASSYSGRGSYNEQFF.